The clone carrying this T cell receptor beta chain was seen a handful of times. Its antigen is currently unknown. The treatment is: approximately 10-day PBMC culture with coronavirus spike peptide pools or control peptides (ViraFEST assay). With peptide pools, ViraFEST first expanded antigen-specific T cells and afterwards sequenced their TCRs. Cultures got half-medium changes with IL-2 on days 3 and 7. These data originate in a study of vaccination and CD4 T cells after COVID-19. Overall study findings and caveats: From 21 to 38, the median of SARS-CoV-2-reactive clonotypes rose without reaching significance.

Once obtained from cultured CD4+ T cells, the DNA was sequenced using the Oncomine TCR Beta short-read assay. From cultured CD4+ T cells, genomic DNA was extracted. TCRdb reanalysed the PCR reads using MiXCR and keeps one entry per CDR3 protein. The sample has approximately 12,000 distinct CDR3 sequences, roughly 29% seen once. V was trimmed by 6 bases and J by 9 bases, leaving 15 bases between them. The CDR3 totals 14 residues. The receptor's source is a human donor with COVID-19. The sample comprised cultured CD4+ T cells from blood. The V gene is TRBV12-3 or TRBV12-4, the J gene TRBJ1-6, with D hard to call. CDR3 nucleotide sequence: TGTGCCAGCAGCCTAGGCGGGAGGAGTTCACCCCTCCACTTT. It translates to CASSLGGRSSPLHF.